The 10 T cell receptor beta chains below were found in one sample sequenced in a study of blood T cell repertoires in COVID-19. The table came from immunoSEQ multiplex PCR; TCRdb's copy has only in-frame clones and leaves some out. The sample has roughly 280,000 clones; under 95% are singletons. The material sequenced was PBMCs or T cells enriched from blood (not recorded which). The receptor set was obtained from a middle-aged man who had been exposed to COVID-19.

The rearrangement joins TRBV27 to TRBJ2-7, with 9 bases aligning to TRBD1. V shed 6 bases, J shed 4 bases, and the junction held 7 bases outside the gene matches. The CDR3 has 14 residues. Germline CDR1 is MNHEY and CDR2 is SMNVEV (reference sequence). Written as DNA, the CDR3 is TGTGCCAGCAGGTTCGGGACAGGGACGTACGAGCAGTACTTC. Amino acid sequence: CASRFGTGTYEQYF.

The chain joins TRBV6-5 to TRBJ1-1, with 10 bases identical to TRBD1. The CDR3 has 14 amino acids. Germline CDR1 reads MNHEY; CDR2 reads SVGAGI. After removal of 9 bases from V and 5 bases from J, the junction contained 9 bases not matched to a gene. CDR3 in DNA: TGTGCCAGTACGACGGGACAGGGGAATACTGAAGCTTTCTTT. Its translation: CASTTGQGNTEAFF.

The chain has TRBV14 and TRBJ2-1; possible D gene TRBD2, 6 bases. Trimming stripped 4 bases from V and 2 bases from J, with 15 bases between. The CDR3 loop spans 16 amino acids. Germline CDR1 reads SGHDN; CDR2 reads FVKESK. The CDR3 DNA follows: TGTGCCAGCAGCCTGGTCGGGAGAGTCCCCTACAATGAGCAGTTCTTC. Its translation is CASSLVGRVPYNEQFF.

V is TRBV28 and J is TRBJ2-1; D perhaps matches TRBD1 (7 bases). Germline CDR1 reads MDHEN; CDR2 reads SYDVKM. There are 14 residues in the CDR3. The V end lost 5 bases, the J end lost 7 bases, and 15 bases lay between the germline ends. This CDR3 is CASSVAGGRNEQFF. The CDR3 DNA follows: TGTGCCAGCAGTGTGGCAGGGGGGCGGAATGAGCAGTTCTTC.

This clone was observed a few times. The chain employs TRBV10-2 and TRBJ2-7; no clear D. This CDR3 is built from 11 residues. CDR1 is WSHSY, CDR2 SAAADI, per germline. V lost 6 bases and J lost 0, with 3 bases in between. The CDR3 sequence: CASRHSYEQYF. In DNA, the CDR3 is TGCGCCAGCAGACACTCCTACGAGCAGTACTTC.

The V gene is TRBV5-4, the J gene TRBJ2-3; TRBD2 is a possible D gene (6 bases). V lost 1 base and J 2 bases, leaving 8 bases between the germline ends. Germline-derived CDR1 and CDR2 are SGHNT and YYREEE (reference sequence). The CDR3 length is 14 residues. CDR3 nucleotides: TGTGCCAGCAGCTTGACTAGCTCCACAGATACGCAGTATTTT. Protein sequence: CASSLTSSTDTQYF. Complete variable domain (other parts from reference TRBV5-4 and TRBJ2-3): ETGVTQSPTHLIKTRGQQVTLRCSSQSGHNTVSWYQQALGQGPQFIFQYYREEENGRGNFPPRFSGLQFPNYSSELNVNALELDDSALYLCASSLTSSTDTQYFGPGTRLTVL.

The chain recombines TRBV27 with TRBJ2-2; a possible D gene is TRBD1 (5 bases). The germline V and J ends were trimmed by 9 bases and 1 base, with 9 bases remaining between them. Per the germline V gene, CDR1 is MNHEY and CDR2 is SMNVEV (reference sequence). This CDR3 is built from 13 residues. The CDR3 DNA is TGTGCCAGGCCACAGGAGAACACCGGGGAGCTGTTTTTT. Its protein is CARPQENTGELFF.

This rearrangement joins TRBV12-3 or TRBV12-4 to TRBJ2-5; D gene uncertain. This CDR3 region has 13 residues. V lost 1 base and J lost 1, with 4 bases in between. The CDR3 nucleotides read TGTGCCAGCAGTTTAGATAGCCAAGAGACCCAGTACTTC. Amino acid sequence: CASSLDSQETQYF.

This clone has a handful of counts. The rearrangement links TRBV7-3 to TRBJ2-1, with 10 bases identical to TRBD2. The CDR3 contains 14 residues. CDR1 is SGHTA and CDR2 is FQGTGA in the germline V gene. With V trimmed by 11 bases and J by 8 bases, 12 bases remained unmatched. This chain's CDR3 is CALNSASGGYEQFF. Here the CDR3 DNA reads TGTGCCCTTAACTCGGCTAGCGGGGGCTATGAGCAGTTCTTC.

The chain couples TRBV15 to TRBJ1-4; tentatively, D is TRBD1 (6 bases). CDR3 length equals 15 residues. V dropped 5 bases and J dropped 8 bases, with 18 bases sitting between them. CDR1 and CDR2 from the germline V gene are LNHNV and YYDKDF (reference sequence). The CDR3 reads CATSGKQGIWEKLFF. CDR3 nucleotides: TGTGCCACCAGCGGGAAACAGGGTATTTGGGAAAAACTGTTTTTT.